This note documents a single TCR beta chain sequence. The antigen remains unidentified. One junction end does not reproduce the germline sequence, and a read error may be involved. Through a sample-barcoded 5' primer and a J-beta primer mix, a second PCR was run for about 7 to 12 cycles. TCRdb re-analysed the 5' RACE reads in MiXCR, keeping a single row per CDR3 protein. Among under 750,000 distinct CDR3 sequences, around half were seen once, and the ten largest hold approximately 23%. The CDR3 covers 16 residues. Germline values: CDR1 MNHEY, CDR2 SMNVEV (reference sequence). This entry comes from a study of blood T cells in healthy people across ages. Across the study: The template switching approach captured approximately one barcoded beta molecule for every two T cells. Overall study results and limits: A strong correlation was seen between TCR beta diversity and naive T cell percentage. Across the age range, TCR beta diversity per million T cells fell in a roughly linear way.

Samples each yielded at least 5 micrograms of total RNA. The sequenced sample consisted of blood. This clonotype was obtained from a man older than 75 in good health. The chain carries TRBV27 and TRBJ1-2; 8 positions agree with TRBD1. The CDR3 protein is CTSSLLQGVGNYGYTF. The CDR3 coding sequence is TGTACCAGCAGTTTGTTACAGGGGGTCGGGAACTATGGCTACACCTTC.